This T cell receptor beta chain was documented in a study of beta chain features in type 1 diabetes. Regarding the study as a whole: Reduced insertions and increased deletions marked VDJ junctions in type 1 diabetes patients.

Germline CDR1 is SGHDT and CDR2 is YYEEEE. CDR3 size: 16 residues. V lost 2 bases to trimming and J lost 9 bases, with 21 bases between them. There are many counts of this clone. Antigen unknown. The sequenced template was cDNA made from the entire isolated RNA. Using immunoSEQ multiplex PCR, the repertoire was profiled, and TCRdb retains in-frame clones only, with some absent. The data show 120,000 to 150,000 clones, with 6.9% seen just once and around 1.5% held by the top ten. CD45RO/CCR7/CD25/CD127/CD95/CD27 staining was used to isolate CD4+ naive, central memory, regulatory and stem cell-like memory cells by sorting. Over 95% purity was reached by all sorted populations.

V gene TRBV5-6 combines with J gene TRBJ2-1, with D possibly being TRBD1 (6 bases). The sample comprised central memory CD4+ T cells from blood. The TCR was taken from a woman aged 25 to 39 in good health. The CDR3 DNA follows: TGTGCCAGCAGCTTCCCGCCCCGACAGGAAGGAGCTGAGCAGTTCTTC. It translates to CASSFPPRQEGAEQFF.